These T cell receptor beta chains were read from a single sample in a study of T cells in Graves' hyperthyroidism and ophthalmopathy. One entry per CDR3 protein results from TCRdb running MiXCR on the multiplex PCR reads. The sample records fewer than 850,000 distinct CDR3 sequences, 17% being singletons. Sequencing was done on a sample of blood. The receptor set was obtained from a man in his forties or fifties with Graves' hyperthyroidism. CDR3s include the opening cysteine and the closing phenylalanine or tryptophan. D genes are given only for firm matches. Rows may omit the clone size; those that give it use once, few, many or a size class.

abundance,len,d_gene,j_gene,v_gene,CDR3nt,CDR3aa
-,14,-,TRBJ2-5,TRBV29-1,TGCAGCGTCGTAAGACAGGGCCCCGGGGGGACCCAGTACTTC,CSVVRQGPGGTQYF
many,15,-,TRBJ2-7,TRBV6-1,TGTGCCAGCAGAACCGGGACGGGGATCTCCTACGAGCAGTACTTC,CASRTGTGISYEQYF
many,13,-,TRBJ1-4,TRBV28,TGTGCCAGCAGTGTCAGGGTGAATGAAAAACTGTTTTTT,CASSVRVNEKLFF
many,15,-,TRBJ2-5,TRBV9,TGTGCCAGCAGCGTGACCGGGACCCCCAGGGAGACCCAGTACTTC,CASSVTGTPRETQYF
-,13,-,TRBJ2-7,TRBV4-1,TGCGCCAGCAGCCAAGGGGGGCCCTCCGAGCAGTACTTC,CASSQGGPSEQYF
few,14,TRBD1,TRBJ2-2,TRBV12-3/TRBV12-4,TGTGCCAGCAGTTTAAGACAGGGGGGCGGGGAGCTGTTTTTT,CASSLRQGGGELFF
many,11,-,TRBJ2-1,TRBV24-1,TGTGCCACCAGTGCTGGGAAAGAGCAGTTCTTC,CATSAGKEQFF
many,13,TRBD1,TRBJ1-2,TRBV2,TGTGCCAGCAGTGAAGGGACAGGGGGCGGCTACACCTTC,CASSEGTGGGYTF
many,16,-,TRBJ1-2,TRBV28,TGTGCCAGCAGCGCCTTTTTTACCGGGCAATCCGGTGGCTACACCTTC,CASSAFFTGQSGGYTF
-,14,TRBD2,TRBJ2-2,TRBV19,TGTGCCAGCCGGGGACTAGCGGCGACCGGGGAGCTGTTTTTT,CASRGLAATGELFF
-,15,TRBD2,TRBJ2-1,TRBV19,TGTGCCAGTAGTATCGGCGGGGGATACTACAATGAGCAGTTCTTC,CASSIGGGYYNEQFF
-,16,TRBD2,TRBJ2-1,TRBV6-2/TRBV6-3,TGTGCCAGCAGTTACTCGTCAGCGGGAGGGCCCAATGAGCAGTTCTTC,CASSYSSAGGPNEQFF
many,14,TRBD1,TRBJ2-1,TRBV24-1,TGTGCCACCAGTGACCCTAACGACAGGGTGGAGCAGTTCTTC,CATSDPNDRVEQFF
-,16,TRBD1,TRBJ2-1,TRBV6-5,TGTGCCAGCAGTTACACCCGGGACAGGGGGGGCAATGAGCAGTTCTTC,CASSYTRDRGGNEQFF
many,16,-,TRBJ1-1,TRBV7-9,TGTGCCAGCAGCTTATTTCAAGGCAGGGCGAACACTGAAGCTTTCTTT,CASSLFQGRANTEAFF
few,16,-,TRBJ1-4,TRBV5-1,TGCGCCAGCAGCTTGGCCCCGGGGGCAGCTAATGAAAAACTGTTTTTT,CASSLAPGAANEKLFF
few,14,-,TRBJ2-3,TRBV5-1,TGCGCCAGCAGCATCGGCAGCGGAGAAGATACGCAGTATTTT,CASSIGSGEDTQYF
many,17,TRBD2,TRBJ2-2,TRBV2,TGTGCCAGCAGCATCACTAGGGCGGGAGCGAACACCGGGGAGCTGTTTTTT,CASSITRAGANTGELFF
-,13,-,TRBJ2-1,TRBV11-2,TGTGCCAGCAGCCCTGGGTGGGAAAATGAGCAGTTCTTC,CASSPGWENEQFF
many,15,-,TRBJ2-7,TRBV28,TGTGCCAGCACCCAAAGGGACCGAGCATCCTACGAGCAGTACTTC,CASTQRDRASYEQYF
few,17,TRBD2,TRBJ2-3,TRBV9,TGTGCCAGCAGCGTAGTTGCGGGAGTATTAGGTCGGGATACGCAGTATTTT,CASSVVAGVLGRDTQYF
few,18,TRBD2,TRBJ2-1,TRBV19,TGTGCCAGTAGTAAAGGGACTAGCGGAGGTCGCTCCTACAATGAGCAGTTCTTC,CASSKGTSGGRSYNEQFF
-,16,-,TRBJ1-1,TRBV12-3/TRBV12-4,TGTGCCAGCAGTTTACGCGGAAAACCTCTGAACACTGAAGCTTTCTTT,CASSLRGKPLNTEAFF
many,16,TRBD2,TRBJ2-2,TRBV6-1,TGTGCCAGCAGTGGACCGGGACTAGCAGGAACCGGGGAGCTGTTTTTT,CASSGPGLAGTGELFF
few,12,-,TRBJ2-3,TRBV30,TGTGCCTGGAGCCGCAGCACAGATACGCAGTATTTT,CAWSRSTDTQYF
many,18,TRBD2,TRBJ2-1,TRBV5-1,TGCGCCAGCAGCTCGCCCCTACGACTAGCGTCAGACTACAATGAGCAGTTCTTC,CASSSPLRLASDYNEQFF
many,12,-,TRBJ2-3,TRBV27,TGTGCCAGCAGTCGTCCGGGTGATACGCAGTATTTT,CASSRPGDTQYF
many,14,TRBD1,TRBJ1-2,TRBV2,TGTGCCAGCAGCGGGTCAGGGGGGGGCTATGGCTACACCTTC,CASSGSGGGYGYTF
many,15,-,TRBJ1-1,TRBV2,TGTGCCAGCAGTGAGTCAGCCCGGTTCGACACTGAAGCTTTCTTT,CASSESARFDTEAFF
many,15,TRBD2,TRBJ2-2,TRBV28,TGTGCCAGCAGGAAAGCGGGGGTGAACACCGGGGAGCTGTTTTTT,CASRKAGVNTGELFF
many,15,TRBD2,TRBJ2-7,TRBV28,TGTGCCAGCAGTTTCTTAATAGCGGGAGGTGGCGAGCAGTACTTC,CASSFLIAGGGEQYF
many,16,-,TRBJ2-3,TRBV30,TGTGCCTGCCCTAGAACTCGCGGAAGAGCGTCAGATACGCAGTATTTT,CACPRTRGRASDTQYF
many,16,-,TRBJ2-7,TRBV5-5,TGTGCCAGCAGCTTGGGGGCGGGGACCGAGATCTACGAGCAGTACTTC,CASSLGAGTEIYEQYF
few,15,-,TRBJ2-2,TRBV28,TGTGCCAGCAGTTTTCTTTACCCGAACACCGGGGAGCTGTTTTTT,CASSFLYPNTGELFF
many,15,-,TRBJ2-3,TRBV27,TGTGCCAGCAGCTTACAGGTCGCTAGCACAGATACGCAGTATTTT,CASSLQVASTDTQYF
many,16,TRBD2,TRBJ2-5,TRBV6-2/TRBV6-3,TGTGCCAGCAGTTACGGAACTAGCGGGGACCAAGAGACCCAGTACTTC,CASSYGTSGDQETQYF
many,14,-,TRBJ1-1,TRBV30,TGTGCCTGGAGGGCTTGGGGGGGTCGGTCTGAAGCTTTCTTT,CAWRAWGGRSEAFF
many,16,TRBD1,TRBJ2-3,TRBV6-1,TGTGCCAGCAGTTCTTGGACAGGGGGCCCGCCAGATACGCAGTATTTT,CASSSWTGGPPDTQYF
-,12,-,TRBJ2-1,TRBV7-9,TGTGCCAGCAGCTCCGGATGGGATGAGCAGTTCTTC,CASSSGWDEQFF
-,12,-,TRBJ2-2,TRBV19,TGTGCCAGTAGTCAAAACACCGGGGAGCTGGTTTTT,CASSQNTGELVF
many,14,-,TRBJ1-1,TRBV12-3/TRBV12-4,TGTGCCAGCTCAAAACACCCGGAAAACACTGAAGCTTTCTTT,CASSKHPENTEAFF
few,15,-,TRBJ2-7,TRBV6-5,TGTGCCAGCAGTTACGTAGGAAAGGGGTACTACGAGCAGTACTTC,CASSYVGKGYYEQYF
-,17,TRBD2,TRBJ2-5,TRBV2,TGTGCCAGCAGTGGACTAGCGGGGGTTAAAGTATTGGAGACCCAGTACTTC,CASSGLAGVKVLETQYF
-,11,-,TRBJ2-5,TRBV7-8,TGTGCCAGCGGCATACAAGAGACCCAGCACTTC,CASGIQETQHF
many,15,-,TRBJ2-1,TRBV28,TGTGCCAGCAGTTTTATCAGGGGCGATATCGGTGAGCAGTTCTTC,CASSFIRGDIGEQFF
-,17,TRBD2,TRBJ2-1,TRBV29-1,TGCAGCGTAGTTGGACTAGCGGGAGTCCCCTCCTACAATGAGCAGTTCTTC,CSVVGLAGVPSYNEQFF
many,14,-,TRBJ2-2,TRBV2,TGTGCCAGCGGGGGGGCCCGGATCACCGGGGAGCTGTTTTTT,CASGGARITGELFF
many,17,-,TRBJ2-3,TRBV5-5,TGTGCCAGCAGCTCCGCCGCTCGGGCGGTGCCCACAGATACGCAGTATTTT,CASSSAARAVPTDTQYF
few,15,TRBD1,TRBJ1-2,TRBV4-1,TGCGCCAGCAGCCAGCCAGGGGGCCCAAACTATGGCTACACCTTC,CASSQPGGPNYGYTF
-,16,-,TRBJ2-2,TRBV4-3,TGCGCCAGCAGCCAAGATCGCGGGACAAACACCGGGGAGCTGTTTTTT,CASSQDRGTNTGELFF
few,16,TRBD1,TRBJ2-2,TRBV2,TGTGCCAGCAGGAACGGACAGGGTCATGGCACCGGGGAGCTGTTTTTT,CASRNGQGHGTGELFF